This paragraph covers one T cell receptor (beta chain) sequence. The identical CDR3 is also encoded by other nucleotide sequences in the sample. The CDR3 totals 12 residues. Trimming at V came to 5 bases and at J to 7 bases, leaving 4 bases not matched to a gene. The cohort comprised adults aged roughly 18 to 90 years residing in about 25 US areas. Grouping used clinical history reported by participants in a survey and questionnaire. Assay: immunoSEQ multiplex PCR; the TCRdb copy retains only in-frame clones and omits some. The data show fewer than 250,000 clones, with around 86% seen just once and approximately 7.3% held by the top ten. The sample comes from a study of blood T cell repertoires in COVID-19. Turning to the study itself: COVID-19 samples from acute and convalescent phases originated in the United States, Italy and Spain. T cells, B-cell-depleted T cells, or PBMCs supplied cDNA or gDNA.

The TCR comes from a man aged 25-45 years in a cohort exposed to, infected with or recovered from COVID-19 (not recorded which). The sample consisted of PBMCs or T cells enriched from blood (not recorded which). V usage is TRBV12-3 or TRBV12-4 and J usage is TRBJ2-7, with 8 bases aligning to TRBD1. The chain's CDR3 is CASSPTGVEQYF. CDR3 bases: TGTGCCAGCAGTCCGACAGGGGTTGAGCAGTACTTC.